This TCR beta chain was sequenced in a study of PD-1 blockade in classical Hodgkin lymphoma. About this clone itself: Its matching antigen is unknown.

All the patients suffered relapse after autologous stem cell transplantation, and brentuximab vedotin exposure differed. Study outcomes and limitations: Possible causes of repertoire differences, disease activity or prior therapy, remain undefined. Complete responders started with a diversity level that resembled newly diagnosed patients at baseline. Later analyses included only patients treated at least 1 year post-ASCT.

V shed 4 bases, J shed 7 bases, and the junction held 12 bases outside the gene matches. Germline values: CDR1 SGDLS, CDR2 YYNGEE. CDR3 length: 15 amino acids. Profiled with immunoSEQ multiplex PCR; TCRdb holds only in-frame clones, not every one. The data contain about 30,000 clones, around 70% of them singletons. Sequencing was performed on peripheral blood mononuclear cells (PBMCs), taken before the second cycle of nivolumab. This TCR was sampled from a human donor with classical Hodgkin lymphoma. The chain joins TRBV9 to TRBJ1-2; TRBD1 agrees at 8 bases. As DNA, the CDR3 is TGTGCCAGCAGCCAGGAGACAGGGGAATTTGGTGGCTACACCTTC. Its protein product is CASSQETGEFGGYTF. Looking up the rest from reference TRBV9 and TRBJ1-2 gives the full variable domain: DSGVTQTPKHLITATGQRVTLRCSPRSGDLSVYWYQQSLDQGLQFLIQYYNGEERAKGNILERFSAQQFPDLHSELNLSSLELGDSALYFCASSQETGEFGGYTFGSGTRLTVV.